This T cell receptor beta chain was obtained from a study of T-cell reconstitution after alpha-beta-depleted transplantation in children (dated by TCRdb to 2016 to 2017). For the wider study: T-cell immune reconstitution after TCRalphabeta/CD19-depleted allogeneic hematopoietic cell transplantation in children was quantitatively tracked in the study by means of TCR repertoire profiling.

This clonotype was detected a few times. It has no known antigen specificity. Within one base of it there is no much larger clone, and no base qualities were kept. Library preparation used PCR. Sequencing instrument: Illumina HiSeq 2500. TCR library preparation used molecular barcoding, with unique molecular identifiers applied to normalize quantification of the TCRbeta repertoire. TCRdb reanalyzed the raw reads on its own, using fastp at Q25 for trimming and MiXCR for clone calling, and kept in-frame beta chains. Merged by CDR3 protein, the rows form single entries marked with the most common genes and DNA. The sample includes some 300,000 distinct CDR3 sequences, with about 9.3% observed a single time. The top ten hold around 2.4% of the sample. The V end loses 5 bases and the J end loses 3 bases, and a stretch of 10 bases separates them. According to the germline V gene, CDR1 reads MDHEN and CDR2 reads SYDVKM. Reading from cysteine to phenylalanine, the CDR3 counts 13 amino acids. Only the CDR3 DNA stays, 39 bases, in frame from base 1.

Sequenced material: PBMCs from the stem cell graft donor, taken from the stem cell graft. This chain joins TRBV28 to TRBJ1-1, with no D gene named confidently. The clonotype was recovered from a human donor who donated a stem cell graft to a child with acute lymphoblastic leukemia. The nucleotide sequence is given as TGTGCCAGCAGTGGCGGGCACGACACTGAAGCTTTCTTT. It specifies CASSGGHDTEAFF.